These T cell receptor beta chains were read from a single sample in a study of blood T cell repertoires in COVID-19. Assay: immunoSEQ multiplex PCR; the TCRdb copy retains only in-frame clones and omits some. The data contain tens of thousands of clones, approximately 89% of them singletons. The sample comprised peripheral blood. The receptors come from a man in his 60s with acute or convalescent COVID-19. Both conserved end residues are part of each CDR3. Each record gives: clone size, D gene, V gene, J gene, CDR3 DNA, CDR3 protein. A D gene is named only where the DNA matches it firmly. Clone size is given for some rows only: seen once, a few or many times, or a class if the clone is expanded.

size: once; D: -; V: TRBV3-1/TRBV3-2; J: TRBJ1-5; DNA: TGTGCCAGCAGCCAAGATTCGGGGGGGGAGCAGCCCCAGCATTTT; CDR3: CASSQDSGGEQPQHF
size: -; D: -; V: TRBV6-5; J: TRBJ2-1; DNA: TGTGCCATCCGGGGGGCGCCCTACAATGAGCAGTTCTTC; CDR3: CAIRGAPYNEQFF
size: -; D: -; V: TRBV11-2; J: TRBJ2-2; DNA: TGTGCCAGCAGCGTCACGCATGGCGGGATGGGTTTCACCGGGGAGCTGTTTTTT; CDR3: CASSVTHGGMGFTGELFF
size: -; D: TRBD1; V: TRBV19; J: TRBJ1-1; DNA: TGTGCCAGTAGTATTACAGGGGGAGGAACTGAAGCTTTCTTT; CDR3: CASSITGGGTEAFF
size: -; D: -; V: TRBV18; J: TRBJ2-2; DNA: TGTGCCAGCTCACCACCGCGCAGGGCGAACGGGGAGCTGTTTTTT; CDR3: CASSPPRRANGELFF
size: -; D: -; V: TRBV29-1; J: TRBJ1-4; DNA: TGCAGCGTTGAAGACAGTCCCGAAAAACTGTTTTTT; CDR3: CSVEDSPEKLFF
size: -; D: -; V: TRBV11-1; J: TRBJ1-1; DNA: TGTGCCAGCAGCTTATACTCTGTGAACACTGAAGCTTTCTTT; CDR3: CASSLYSVNTEAFF
size: -; D: -; V: TRBV29-1; J: TRBJ1-5; DNA: TGCAGCGTTGCGACAGACAATCAGCCCCAGCATTTT; CDR3: CSVATDNQPQHF
size: -; D: -; V: TRBV6-2/TRBV6-3; J: TRBJ1-3; DNA: TGTGCCAGCAGTTTGAACAGTGCCAGCTCTGGAAACACCATATATTTT; CDR3: CASSLNSASSGNTIYF
size: once; D: -; V: TRBV9; J: TRBJ2-7; DNA: TGTGCCAGCAGCACAGGTGAGAACTACGAGCAGTACTTC; CDR3: CASSTGENYEQYF
size: once; D: -; V: TRBV2; J: TRBJ1-2; DNA: TGTGCCAGCAGTCGTGGGGGGAAAACTAACTATGGCTACACCTTC; CDR3: CASSRGGKTNYGYTF
size: -; D: -; V: TRBV2; J: TRBJ1-1; DNA: TGTGCCAGCAGTGGTGACAGGATTGAAGCTTTCTTT; CDR3: CASSGDRIEAFF
size: once; D: -; V: TRBV14; J: TRBJ2-7; DNA: TGTGCCAGCAGCCAAAACCCCCAGGGGCCCTACGAGCAGTACTTC; CDR3: CASSQNPQGPYEQYF
size: -; D: TRBD2; V: TRBV6-6; J: TRBJ2-7; DNA: TGTGCCAGCAGACCTGGGACTAGCGGATCCTACGAGCAGTACTTC; CDR3: CASRPGTSGSYEQYF
size: -; D: TRBD1; V: TRBV11-2; J: TRBJ1-2; DNA: TGTGCCAGCAGCTTATACAGGGGAAACTATGGCTACACCTTC; CDR3: CASSLYRGNYGYTF
size: -; D: TRBD1; V: TRBV6-5; J: TRBJ1-4; DNA: TGTGCCAGCAGTTCCTCCGGGACAGCAACTAATGAAAAACTGTTTTTT; CDR3: CASSSSGTATNEKLFF
size: -; D: -; V: TRBV5-6; J: TRBJ1-1; DNA: TGTGCCAGCAGCTCCGCAGGGGCTGAAGCTTTCTTT; CDR3: CASSSAGAEAFF
size: -; D: -; V: TRBV9; J: TRBJ1-3; DNA: TGTGCCAGCAGCGTAGATTCAGGCCTGTACTCCTTCTCTGGAAACACCATATATTTT; CDR3: CASSVDSGLYSFSGNTIYF